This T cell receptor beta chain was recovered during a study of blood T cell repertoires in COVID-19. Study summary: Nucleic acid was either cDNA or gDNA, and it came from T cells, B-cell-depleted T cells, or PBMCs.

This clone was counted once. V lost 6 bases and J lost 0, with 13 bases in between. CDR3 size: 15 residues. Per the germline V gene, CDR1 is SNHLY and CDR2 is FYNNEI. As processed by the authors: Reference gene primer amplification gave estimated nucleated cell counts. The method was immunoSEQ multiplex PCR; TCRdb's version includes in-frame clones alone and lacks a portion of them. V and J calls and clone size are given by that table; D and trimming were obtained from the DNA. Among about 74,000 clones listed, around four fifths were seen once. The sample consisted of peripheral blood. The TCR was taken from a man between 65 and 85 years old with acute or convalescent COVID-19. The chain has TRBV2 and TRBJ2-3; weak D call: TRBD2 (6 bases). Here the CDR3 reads CASRRLGTSTDTQYF. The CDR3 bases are TGTGCCAGCAGGCGGTTGGGGACTAGCACAGATACGCAGTATTTT.